These T cell receptor beta chains were read from a single sample in a study of early T cells in non-severe SARS-CoV-2 infection. TCRdb reprocessed the 5' RACE reads with MiXCR, giving one entry per CDR3 protein. The repertoire holds 75,000 to 80,000 distinct CDR3 sequences, with approximately 10% as singletons. The specimen was whole blood, collected at baseline. The receptor set was obtained from an adult who was a healthcare worker with PCR-confirmed SARS-CoV-2 infection or an uninfected control (not recorded which). The CDR3 runs from the conserved cysteine through the conserved F or W. A D gene is named only where the DNA matches it firmly. The listing skips clone size in some rows; elsewhere it reads once, few, many or a size class.

size	D	V	J	CDR3	DNA
few	NA	TRBV6-6	TRBJ2-3	CASRTSGYTQYF	TGTGCCAGCCGAACCTCGGGGTATACGCAGTATTTT
many	TRBD1	TRBV15	TRBJ1-2	CATSRETGGRNGYTF	TGTGCCACCAGCAGGGAGACAGGGGGCAGAAATGGCTACACCTTC
many	NA	TRBV6-2/TRBV6-3	TRBJ1-1	CASSMDSHTEAFF	TGTGCCAGCTCGATGGACAGCCACACTGAAGCTTTCTTT
NA	NA	TRBV27	TRBJ2-3	CASSFYSTDTQYF	TGTGCCAGCAGCTTTTATAGCACAGATACGCAGTATTTT
many	NA	TRBV7-3	TRBJ1-2	CASRPDNSPSYGYTF	TGTGCCAGCAGGCCGGACAACTCGCCCTCCTATGGCTACACCTTC
few	TRBD1	TRBV9	TRBJ2-1	CASSSPGTGKFEQFF	TGTGCCAGCAGCTCCCCCGGGACAGGGAAGTTTGAGCAGTTCTTC
many	NA	TRBV9	TRBJ2-3	CASSPQVTDTQYF	TGTGCCAGCAGCCCACAGGTCACAGATACGCAGTATTTT
few	NA	TRBV7-2	TRBJ2-5	CASSSARGETQYF	TGTGCCAGCAGCTCAGCCCGAGGGGAGACCCAGTACTTC
few	TRBD1	TRBV2	TRBJ2-7	CASSKGQVIPYEQYF	TGTGCCAGCAGCAAGGGACAGGTGATACCCTACGAGCAGTACTTC
many	NA	TRBV2	TRBJ2-1	CASSVYNEQFF	TGTGCCAGCAGCGTATACAATGAGCAGTTCTTC
NA	NA	TRBV9	TRBJ1-6	CASSPTGTTDSPLHF	TGTGCCAGCAGCCCGACCGGGACAACGGATTCACCCCTCCACTTT
NA	TRBD1	TRBV27	TRBJ1-1	CASLRGWGTEAFF	TGTGCCAGCCTCAGGGGGTGGGGCACTGAAGCTTTCTTT
few	TRBD1	TRBV29-1	TRBJ2-3	CSVVATGGDTQYF	TGCAGCGTTGTGGCGACAGGGGGGGATACGCAGTATTTT
NA	NA	TRBV12-3/TRBV12-4	TRBJ2-2	CASSFSSGQTGELFF	TGTGCCAGCAGTTTTAGTTCAGGGCAAACCGGGGAGCTGTTTTTT
few	TRBD1	TRBV9	TRBJ1-1	CASSVTGGGDTEAFF	TGTGCCAGCAGCGTGACAGGGGGCGGCGACACTGAAGCTTTCTTT
few	NA	TRBV7-6	TRBJ2-2	CASSLSPTTNTGELFF	TGTGCCAGCAGCTTATCCCCCACAACGAACACCGGGGAGCTGTTTTTT
many	NA	TRBV18	TRBJ2-1	CASSQEFYNEQFF	TGTGCCAGCTCACAAGAGTTCTACAATGAGCAGTTCTTC
NA	NA	TRBV7-2	TRBJ2-2	CASSPSRGELFF	TGTGCCAGCAGCCCTTCACGCGGGGAGCTGTTTTTT
NA	NA	TRBV6-6	TRBJ1-1	CATYRALNTEAFF	TGTGCCACGTACAGGGCACTGAACACTGAAGCTTTCTTT
few	TRBD2	TRBV5-1	TRBJ2-1	CASSLGRGEVNEQFF	TGCGCCAGCAGCTTGGGCCGGGGGGAGGTCAATGAGCAGTTCTTC
few	NA	TRBV7-2	TRBJ2-7	CASSSRRPPFEQYF	TGTGCCAGCAGCTCTCGACGGCCCCCGTTCGAGCAGTACTTC
few	TRBD1	TRBV2	TRBJ1-6	CASSQGQDSPLHF	TGTGCCAGCAGTCAGGGACAGGATTCACCCCTCCACTTT
NA	TRBD2	TRBV20-1	TRBJ2-3	CSATLAGNTDTQYF	TGCAGTGCTACCCTAGCGGGGAACACAGATACGCAGTATTTT